This T cell receptor beta chain was identified in a study of blood T cell repertoires in COVID-19. The CDR3 extends over 14 amino acids. Per germline, CDR1 MNHEY and CDR2 SMNVEV (reference sequence). Trimming pared 3 bases from V and 3 bases from J, leaving 9 bases between. The protocol was immunoSEQ multiplex PCR, while the TCRdb copy is restricted to in-frame clones and leaves out a portion. This table has 250,000 or so clones, roughly 87% appearing once. This clone was recorded a few times. Sequenced: peripheral blood. This clonotype originated in a woman aged 35 to 49 who had recovered from COVID-19. V is TRBV27 and J is TRBJ2-1; D may be TRBD1 (6 bases). This CDR3 is CASSFVGGYNEQFF. DNA of the CDR3: TGTGCCAGCAGTTTCGTAGGGGGCTACAATGAGCAGTTCTTC.